This T cell receptor (beta chain) comes out of a study of T cells after yellow fever vaccination. Study-level results: In post-booster samples, most primary-vaccination clones reappeared (approximately 96% CD4, about 90% CD8). Just a small share of clonotypes turned up in the CD4 compartment as well as the CD8 compartment.

The CDR3 consists of 13 residues. The germline CDR1 and CDR2 sequences are SGHTA and FQGTGA. V shed 5 bases and J shed 0 bases, with 7 bases lying between them. A single record per CDR3 protein comes from TCRdb applying MiXCR to the 5' RACE reads. This sample has 450,000 to 550,000 distinct CDR3 sequences, with 20% to 25% found just once. In this sample, this clonotype turned up a few times. What it binds is unknown. Sequencing was performed on PBMCs, taken 21 days after the first yellow fever vaccination. V is TRBV7-3 and J is TRBJ1-2; D uncertain. The TCR originated in a man aged 18 to 30 who received the YFV17D yellow fever vaccine. The CDR3 loop is CASSPQTNYGYTF. The CDR3 DNA sequence: TGTGCCAGCAGCCCACAGACTAACTATGGCTACACCTTC.